This T cell receptor (beta chain) was sequenced during a study of radiotherapy plus CTLA-4 blockade in lung cancer (dated by TCRdb to 2016 to 2019). Regarding the research as a whole: Objective responses occurred in roughly 19% of enrolled patients, and 30% to 40% achieved disease control. Points the paper makes about the study in general: After treatment with radiotherapy and ipilimumab, TCR clones that came from tumors expanded in the peripheral blood. The strongest predictors of response were reported to be early dynamic shifts in blood T cell clones along with a rise in serum interferon-beta following radiation.

The CDR3 sequence holds 15 residues, the cysteine and phenylalanine included. Just the 45-base CDR3 DNA is kept, in frame starting at base 1. CDR1 and CDR2 were assigned from the germline V gene as MNHEY and SVGAGI. V is shortened by 0 bases, J by 4 bases, and the region joining them spans 12 bases. Libraries were constructed by the immunoSEQ multiplex PCR assay. TCRdb re-hosts the immuneACCESS table, in-frame sequences only. Its copies lack some clones; in the studies checked, an unresolved V gene accounts for under half of them, and the cause for the rest is not known. The sample table contains roughly 100,000 clones; only one count was recorded for over 65% of them. The ten largest clones represent over 2% of the sample. The study tested focal radiation therapy combined with CTLA-4 blockade (ipilimumab) in patients with chemo-refractory metastatic non-small-cell lung cancer. The table lists this clone with a few counts. No cognate antigen has been identified for it. No qualities accompany the bases; no much larger clone lies one base away.

The rearranged chain carries TRBV6-5 and TRBJ1-2; no D gene is confidently identified. The sequences come from peripheral blood, collected from a patient treated with radiotherapy plus ipilimumab. The receptor was isolated from a human donor with non-small cell lung cancer that progressed on radiotherapy plus ipilimumab. Some clones in this sample may be carry-over from other donors' samples. The CDR3 region: CASSYSGFPGYGYTF. The bases read TGTGCCAGCAGTTACTCGGGATTCCCAGGCTATGGCTACACCTTC.